This TCR beta chain originates from a study of CD8 T cells in Susac syndrome. Study outcomes and limitations: The study recognized that the number of individuals in its TCR sequencing and HLA analysis was relatively small.

There are a few counts of this clonotype. Its cognate antigen is unknown. TCR beta from blood CD8+ and CD4+ T cells was sequenced. Negative isolation was applied to CD8+ and CD4+ T cells, and FACS enrichment was applied to TEMRA cells. The authors reverse transcribed 0.5 to 1 ug RNA with random hexamers. TCR beta CDR3 was amplified by immunoSEQ multiplex PCR. This amplification extended across 54 Vbeta and 13 Jbeta segments. Via MiXCR, TCRdb re-called the immunoSEQ multiplex PCR reads, giving one row per CDR3 protein. The table includes about 140,000 distinct CDR3 sequences, approximately 93% detected once. Germline V lookup: CDR1 SGHVS, CDR2 FQNEAQ. With 0 bases removed from V and 7 bases from J, the gap between germline ends came to 0 bases. The CDR3 runs 11 residues.

The sequence came from a human donor in good health. Sequenced sample: CD8+ T cells from PBMCs. The chain links TRBV7-8 to TRBJ2-2; no clear D. CDR3 loop: CASSLAGELFF. CDR3 DNA: TGTGCCAGCAGCTTAGCCGGGGAGCTGTTTTTT.